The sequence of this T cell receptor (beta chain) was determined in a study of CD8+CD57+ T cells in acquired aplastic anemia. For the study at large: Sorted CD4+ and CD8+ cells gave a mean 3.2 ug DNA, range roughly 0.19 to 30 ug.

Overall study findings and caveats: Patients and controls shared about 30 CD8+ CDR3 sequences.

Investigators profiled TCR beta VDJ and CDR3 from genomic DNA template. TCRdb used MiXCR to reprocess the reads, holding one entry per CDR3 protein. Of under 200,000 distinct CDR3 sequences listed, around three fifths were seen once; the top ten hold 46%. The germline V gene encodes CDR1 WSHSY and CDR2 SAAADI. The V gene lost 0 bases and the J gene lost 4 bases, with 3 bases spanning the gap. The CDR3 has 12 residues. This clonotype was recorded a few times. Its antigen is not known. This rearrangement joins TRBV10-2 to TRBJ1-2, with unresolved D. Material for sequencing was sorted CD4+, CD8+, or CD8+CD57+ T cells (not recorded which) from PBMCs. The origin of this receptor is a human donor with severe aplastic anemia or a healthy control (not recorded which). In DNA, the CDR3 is TGCGCCAGCAGTGAGTCCCGCTATGGCTACACCTTC. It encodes CASSESRYGYTF.